The 11 T cell receptor beta chains listed next were all sequenced from one sample in a study of cytomegalovirus exposure and HLA in healthy donors. Vbeta (60) and Jbeta (13) primers were used in the PCR. Some clones are missing from TCRdb's copy, which holds only in-frame ones; the method was immunoSEQ multiplex PCR. The table shows about 100,000 clones, with approximately 76% occurring only once. What was sequenced was PBMCs. These receptor sequences come from a man in his forties or fifties in good health and CMV-seronegative.

The chain has TRBV11-2 and TRBJ1-2; 8 bases align to TRBD1. Germline CDR1 SGHAT, CDR2 FQNNGV. V dropped 5 bases and J dropped 6; count of bases not matched to a gene: 2. This CDR3 comprises 12 residues. The CDR3: CASSVTGDGYTF. The DNA of the CDR3 is TGTGCCAGCAGCGTGACAGGGGATGGCTACACCTTC.

J is TRBJ1-1 and V is TRBV7-2; D is unclear. Germline values: CDR1 SGHTA, CDR2 FQGNSA. The CDR3 length is 13 residues. V lost 1 base and J 6 bases, leaving 9 bases between the germline ends. CDR3 amino acids: CASSLDPPAEAFF. The CDR3 DNA follows: TGTGCCAGCAGCTTAGACCCTCCAGCTGAAGCTTTCTTT.

A few counts support this clone. V gene TRBV19 combines with J gene TRBJ2-2, with 10 bases fitting TRBD1. Germline assignment: CDR1 LNHDA and CDR2 SQIVND (reference sequence). CDR3 length: 16 residues. V was clipped by 5 bases and J by 6 bases; unmatched bases: 9. The CDR3 nucleotides read TGTGCCAGTAGTGTGGACAGGGGGGCGGTGTCCGGGGAGCTGTTTTTT. Encoded protein: CASSVDRGAVSGELFF.

The chain combines TRBV6-5 with TRBJ1-2; weak D call: TRBD1 (6 bases). Trimming removed 3 bases at V and 8 bases at J, with 16 bases between. The CDR3 length is 14 residues. Germline V gene lookup returns CDR1 MNHEY and CDR2 SVGAGI. DNA for the CDR3: TGTGCCAGCAGTTATCGTGGGGGCGTGGGGGGCTACACCTTC. Its protein product is CASSYRGGVGGYTF.

V usage is TRBV25-1 and J usage is TRBJ1-2, with D unresolved. V shed 4 bases and J shed 1 base, with 7 bases lying between them. The CDR3 is 13 residues long. CDR1 and CDR2 from the germline V gene are MGHDK and SYGVNS. CDR3 sequence reads: CASSVRDNYGYTF. CDR3 coding DNA: TGTGCCAGCAGTGTCCGGGATAACTATGGCTACACCTTC.

The chain links TRBV28 to TRBJ2-7; 12 bases line up with TRBD2. Germline V gene lookup returns CDR1 MDHEN and CDR2 SYDVKM. J gave up 3 bases and V 4 bases, and 7 bases lay outside the gene matches. CDR3 length equals 16 residues. CDR3: CASSSLGLAGSYEQYV. For the CDR3, the DNA is TGTGCCAGCAGTTCCCTAGGACTAGCGGGGAGCTACGAGCAGTACGTC.

The chain uses TRBV7-9 and TRBJ1-2, with D tentatively TRBD1 (5 bases). The CDR3 runs to 16 residues. The V end lost 4 bases, the J end lost 6 bases, and 21 bases lay between the germline ends. The germline V gene encodes CDR1 SEHNR and CDR2 FQNEAQ (reference sequence). DNA of the CDR3: TGTGCCAGCAGCTCGGAACCGGGACGGGGAGGAAATGGCTACACCTTC. Its protein product is CASSSEPGRGGNGYTF.

This clone was found a few times. The J gene is TRBJ2-7, the V gene TRBV28; TRBD2 aligns across 16 bases. Germline V gene lookup returns CDR1 MDHEN and CDR2 SYDVKM. V was pared by 10 bases and J by 5 bases, with 11 bases of the junction left unmatched. The CDR3 is 16 residues long. The CDR3 protein is CAISGTSGGDPDEQYV. The CDR3 bases are TGTGCCATCTCCGGGACTAGCGGGGGGGATCCAGACGAGCAGTACGTC.

The rearrangement joins TRBV9 to TRBJ2-3, with 7 bases lining up with TRBD1. J was trimmed by 11 bases and V by 0 bases; bases with no gene match: 12. From germline, CDR1 is SGDLS and CDR2 YYNGEE. CDR3 length: 15 residues. CDR3 coding DNA: TGTGCCAGCAGCGTAGCCGGGACAGCACAAACGGGGCAGTATTTT. Its protein product is CASSVAGTAQTGQYF.

This chain joins TRBV6-5 and TRBJ1-1; 10 bases line up with TRBD1. Trimming took 6 bases from V and 0 from J; bases not matched to a gene: 4. There are 15 residues in the CDR3. Germline CDR1 is MNHEY and CDR2 is SVGAGI. The CDR3 is CASRGTGALNTEAFF. The CDR3 DNA follows: TGTGCCAGCAGGGGGACAGGGGCGCTGAACACTGAAGCTTTCTTT.

This clone was recorded once. V gene TRBV12-1 combines with J gene TRBJ2-2; the table's D call, TRBD2, has no DNA check behind it. TRBV12-1 is given as a pseudogene. The CDR3 runs to 16 residues. CDR3 sequence: CASSPLACTNTGELFF. In DNA form, the CDR3 reads TGTGCCAGCAGCCCCCTTGCGTGCACCAACACCGGGGAGCTGTTTTTT.